Detailed here is one TCR beta chain. Repertoires were generated with immunoSEQ multiplex PCR, while TCRdb's copy carries only in-frame clones and drops some. The table has approximately 84,000 clones, approximately 82% seen once; the top ten hold around 9.1%. The data were taken from a study of control samples from healthy donors and cancer patients. CDR1 WSHSY and CDR2 SAAADI come from the germline V gene. Trimming pared 6 bases from V and 2 bases from J, leaving 11 bases between. CDR3 length: 14 residues. This TCR was recovered from a woman aged 55-69 years in good health. The sequenced material came from blood. The chain couples TRBV10-2 to TRBJ2-1; D call uncertain. The CDR3 loop is CASRGPGPYNEQFF. The CDR3 nucleotides are TGCGCCAGCAGGGGTCCTGGCCCCTACAATGAGCAGTTCTTC.